The table lists the clone carrying this T cell receptor (beta chain) with a few counts. Its antigen remains unknown. The CDR3 spans 15 residues. V gave up 0 bases and J gave up 3 bases; unmatched junction bases: 4. The entry originates in a study of post-analysis software for immune sequencing data. Prepared libraries of TCR beta cDNA carried unique molecular identifiers. TCRdb re-derived calls from the PCR reads in MiXCR, one entry per CDR3 protein. Of approximately 180,000 distinct CDR3 sequences in the sample, roughly 31% were seen once. Study results and caveats: Compared with controls, patients had more of about five TRBV segments, including TRBV5-6, TRBV5-1 and TRBV20-1. For normalized Chao1 diversity, multiple sclerosis patients scored significantly lower than controls did.

The clonotype was recovered from a girl aged 10 to 17 with multiple sclerosis. Sequencing was performed on blood. V is TRBV12-3 or TRBV12-4 and J is TRBJ2-5; 7 bases map to TRBD2. The CDR3 nucleotides read TGTGCCAGCAGTTTAGCGCGGGGGAATGAAGAGACCCAGTACTTC. It yields the protein CASSLARGNEETQYF.